The text below deals with one TCR beta chain. No CMV serostatus was recorded for this donor. These data come from a study of cytomegalovirus exposure and HLA in healthy donors. 60 Vbeta and 13 Jbeta primers were used in PCR. Profiled with immunoSEQ multiplex PCR; TCRdb holds only in-frame clones, not every one. Of tens of thousands of clones listed, around half are singletons. The specimen was PBMCs. This clonotype was obtained from a human donor in good health.

CDR3 residues: CASSSGGGGNQPQHF. DNA for the CDR3: TGTGCCAGCAGCTCAGGGGGCGGCGGCAATCAGCCCCAGCATTTT. The V gene is TRBV5-4, the J gene TRBJ1-5, with TRBD1 matching 8 bases. The CDR3 consists of 15 residues. Trimming at V came to 3 bases and at J to 2 bases, leaving 4 bases not matched to a gene. The germline V gene encodes CDR1 SGHNT and CDR2 YYREEE (reference sequence).